A single sample gave rise to the 5 T cell receptor beta chains below, sequenced in a study of T cell responses to AZD1222 COVID-19 vaccine. Clones were read by immunoSEQ multiplex PCR, and TCRdb kept only the in-frame ones, dropping some. The sample holds 150,000 or so clones; around nine tenths are singletons and the top ten take about 20%. The sample was peripheral blood, taken on day 0 of AZD1222 vaccination. All receptors derive from an adult in good health.

The chain combines TRBV5-1 with TRBJ1-2; D gene ambiguous. The germline V gene encodes CDR1 SGHRS and CDR2 YFSETQ. V dropped 0 bases and J dropped 8 bases, with 2 bases sitting between them. This CDR3 region has 10 residues. The CDR3 bases are TGCGCCAGCAGCTTGGGAGGCTACACCTTC. It is translated as CASSLGGYTF.

This clone was detected only once. This chain joins TRBV19 and TRBJ1-3; D not resolved. CDR3 size: 15 residues. Germline CDR1 reads LNHDA; CDR2 reads SQIVND (reference sequence). Trimming cost V 5 bases and J 4 bases, with 15 bases left between them. The CDR3: CASSPRHGEGNTIYF. The CDR3 nucleotides read TGTGCCAGTAGTCCGCGGCATGGGGAAGGAAACACCATATATTTT.

This chain links TRBV7-6 with TRBJ2-4; 10 bases agree with TRBD1. From germline, CDR1 is SGHVS and CDR2 FNYEAQ. Trimming cost V 2 bases and J 3 bases; bases outside gene matches: 10. This CDR3 has 18 amino acids. CDR3 bases: TGTGCCAGCAGCTTAAGGACAGGGGGAGTGACAGGCAAAAACATTCAGTACTTC. It yields the protein CASSLRTGGVTGKNIQYF.

The rearrangement links TRBV2 to TRBJ1-5; no reliable D call. The V gene lost 1 base and the J gene lost 4 bases, with 11 bases spanning the gap. Germline V gene lookup returns CDR1 SNHLY and CDR2 FYNNEI. This CDR3 region has 15 residues. CDR3 DNA sequence: TGTGCCAGCAGTGAAGAAGGAGCGTCAAATCAGCCCCAGCATTTT. Encoded protein: CASSEEGASNQPQHF. Looking up the rest from reference TRBV2 and TRBJ1-5 gives the full variable domain: EPEVTQTPSHQVTQMGQEVILRCVPISNHLYFYWYRQILGQKVEFLVSFYNNEISEKSEIFDDQFSVERPDGSNFTLKIRSTKLEDSAMYFCASSEEGASNQPQHFGDGTRLSIL.

The V gene is TRBV7-2, the J gene TRBJ1-2, with D possibly TRBD1 on 5 matching bases. V was cut by 2 bases and J by 5 bases, with 9 bases left in between. The CDR3 contains 13 residues. Germline CDR1 SGHTA, CDR2 FQGNSA. The CDR3 here is CASSLTGPYGYTF. In DNA, the CDR3 is TGTGCCAGCAGCTTAACGGGGCCTTATGGCTACACCTTC.